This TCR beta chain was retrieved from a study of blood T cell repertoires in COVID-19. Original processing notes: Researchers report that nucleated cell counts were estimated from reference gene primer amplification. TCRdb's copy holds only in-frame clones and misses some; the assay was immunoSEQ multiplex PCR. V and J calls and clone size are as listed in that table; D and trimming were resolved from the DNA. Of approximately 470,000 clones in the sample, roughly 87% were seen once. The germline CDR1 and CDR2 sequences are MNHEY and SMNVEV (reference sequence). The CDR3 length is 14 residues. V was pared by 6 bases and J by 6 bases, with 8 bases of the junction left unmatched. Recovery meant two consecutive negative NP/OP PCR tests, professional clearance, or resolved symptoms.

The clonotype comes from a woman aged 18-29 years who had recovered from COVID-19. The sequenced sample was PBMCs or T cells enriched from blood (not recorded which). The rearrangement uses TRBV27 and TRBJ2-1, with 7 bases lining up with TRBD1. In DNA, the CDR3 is TGTGCCAGCAGGCCCTGGGACAGCCTCAATGAGCAGTTCTTC. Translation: CASRPWDSLNEQFF.